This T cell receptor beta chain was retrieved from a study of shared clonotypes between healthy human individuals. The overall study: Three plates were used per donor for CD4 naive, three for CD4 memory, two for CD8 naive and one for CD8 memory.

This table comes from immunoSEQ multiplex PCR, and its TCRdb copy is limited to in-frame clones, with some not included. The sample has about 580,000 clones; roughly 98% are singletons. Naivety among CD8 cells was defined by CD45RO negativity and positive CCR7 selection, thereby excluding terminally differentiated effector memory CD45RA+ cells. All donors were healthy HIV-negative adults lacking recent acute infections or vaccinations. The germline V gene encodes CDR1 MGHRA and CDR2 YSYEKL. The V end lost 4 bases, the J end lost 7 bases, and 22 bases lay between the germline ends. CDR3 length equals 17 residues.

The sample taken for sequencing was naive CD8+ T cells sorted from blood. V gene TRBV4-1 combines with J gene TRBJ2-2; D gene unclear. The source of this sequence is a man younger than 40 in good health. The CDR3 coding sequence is TGCGCCAGCAGCCTACGCCCGTCTCAGTGGATAGACGGGGAGCTGTTTTTT. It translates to CASSLRPSQWIDGELFF.